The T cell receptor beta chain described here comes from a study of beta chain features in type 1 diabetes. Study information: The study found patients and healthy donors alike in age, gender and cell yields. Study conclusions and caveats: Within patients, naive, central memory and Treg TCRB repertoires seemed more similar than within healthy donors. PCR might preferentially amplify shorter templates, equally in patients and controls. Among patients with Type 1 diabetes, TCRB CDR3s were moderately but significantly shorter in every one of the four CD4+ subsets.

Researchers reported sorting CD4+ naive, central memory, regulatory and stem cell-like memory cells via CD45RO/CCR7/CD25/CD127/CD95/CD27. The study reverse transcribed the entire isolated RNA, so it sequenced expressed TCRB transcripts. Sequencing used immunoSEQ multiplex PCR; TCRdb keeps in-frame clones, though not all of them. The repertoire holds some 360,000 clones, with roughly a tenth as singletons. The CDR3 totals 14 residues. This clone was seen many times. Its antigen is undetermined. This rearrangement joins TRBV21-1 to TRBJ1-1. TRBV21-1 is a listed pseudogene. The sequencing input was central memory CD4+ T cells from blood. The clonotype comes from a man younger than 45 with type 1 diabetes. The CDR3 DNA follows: TGTGCCAGCAAGACCCTCTTCCGGGGGACTGAAGCTTTCTTT. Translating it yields CASKTLFRGTEAFF.